This T cell receptor beta chain was retrieved from a study of blood T cell repertoires in COVID-19. The table came from immunoSEQ multiplex PCR; TCRdb's copy has only in-frame clones and leaves some out. The sample contains approximately 160,000 clones, more than 70% of which appear only once. This CDR3 is 14 amino acids long. After removal of 6 bases from V and 5 bases from J, the junction contained 6 bases not matched to a gene. From germline, CDR1 is LNHDA and CDR2 SQIVND (reference sequence). This clone was seen a handful of times. The origin of this receptor is a woman in her forties or fifties in a cohort exposed to, infected with or recovered from COVID-19 (not recorded which). This chain joins TRBV19 and TRBJ2-1; 8 nucleotides align to TRBD2. The material sequenced was PBMCs or T cells enriched from blood (not recorded which). CDR3 in amino acids: CASSQTSANNEQFF. As DNA, the CDR3 is TGTGCCAGTAGCCAGACTAGCGCCAACAATGAGCAGTTCTTC.